The 7 T cell receptor beta chains presented below share a single source sample, sequenced in a study of CD4 T cells in relation to SARS-CoV-2 and coronaviruses. Unexposed donor CD4+ T cells date from about 2011-2019, before the COVID-19 pandemic. After approximately 10 days of culture, CD4+ T cells were isolated. These TCRs' antigens remain unknown. Clones were read by immunoSEQ multiplex PCR, and TCRdb kept only the in-frame ones, dropping some. The table records tens of thousands of clones, roughly four fifths of them present only once. The sequencing sample was made of CD4+ T cells from PBMCs, cultured in vitro. These receptors originate from a human donor in good health.

The CDR3 DNA reads as TGTGCCAGCAGTTCCATTGGGACCCAGTACTTC. This encodes CASSSIGTQYF. This chain joins TRBV28 and TRBJ2-5; D gene ambiguous. The CDR3 has 11 amino acids. Per germline, CDR1 MDHEN and CDR2 SYDVKM. Trimming pared 4 bases from V and 7 bases from J, leaving 7 bases between.

J is TRBJ1-1 and V is TRBV2, with D possibly being TRBD1 (6 bases). Trimming removed 5 bases at V and 1 base at J, with 14 bases between. Germline CDR1 SNHLY, CDR2 FYNNEI. The CDR3 runs 15 residues. The CDR3 loop is CASSPRGRQNTEAFF. The CDR3 bases are TGTGCCAGCAGTCCACGGGGGCGACAGAACACTGAAGCTTTCTTT.

For this clone: The junction shows a germline mismatch at one end, possibly a read error. This CDR3 reads CASSVESGGLSEQYF. As DNA, the CDR3 is TGTGCTAGCAGCGTCGAGTCGGGAGGGCTGAGCGAGCAGTACTTC. The chain couples TRBV7-7 to TRBJ2-7, with 8 bases lining up with TRBD2. CDR1 and CDR2 from the germline V gene are SSHAT and FNYEAQ (reference sequence). The CDR3 length is 15 residues. Full variable domain (outside the CDR3, taken from reference TRBV7-7 and TRBJ2-7): GAGVSQSPRYKVTKRGQDVTLRCDPISSHATLYWYQQALGQGPEFLTYFNYEAQPDKSGLPSDRFSAERPEGSISTLTIQRTEQRDSAMYRCASSVESGGLSEQYFGPGTRLTVT.

The V and J genes are TRBV5-1 and TRBJ1-1; 9 bases align to TRBD1. The CDR3 runs 14 residues. V shed 4 bases, J shed 3 bases, and the junction held 4 bases outside the gene matches. The germline V gene encodes CDR1 SGHRS and CDR2 YFSETQ. The CDR3 DNA follows: TGCGCCAGCAGCAGGACAGGGGATGACACTGAAGCTTTCTTT. Encoded protein: CASSRTGDDTEAFF.

The chain joins TRBV27 to TRBJ2-1; D not resolved. This CDR3 region has 16 residues. Germline V gene data show CDR1 as MNHEY and CDR2 as SMNVEV (reference sequence). V shed 0 bases and J shed 0 bases, with 9 bases lying between them. CDR3 nucleotides: TGTGCCAGCAGTTTATCCCACTCGAGCTCCTACAATGAGCAGTTCTTC. It specifies CASSLSHSSSYNEQFF.

The V and J genes are TRBV11-2 and TRBJ1-2; D call uncertain. The CDR3 extends over 12 amino acids. CDR1 SGHAT and CDR2 FQNNGV come from the germline V gene. Between the trimmed V and J ends, which lost 3 bases and 2 bases, there was a span of 4 bases. The CDR3 DNA follows: TGTGCCAGCAGCTTCCACAACTATGGCTACACCTTC. Protein product: CASSFHNYGYTF.

This clone was detected a few times. The chain couples TRBV2 to TRBJ1-3, with a weak D call TRBD1 (5 bases). CDR1 and CDR2 (germline): SNHLY, FYNNEI. Between the trimmed V and J ends, which lost 6 bases and 0 bases, there was a span of 9 bases. The CDR3 has 14 amino acids. The CDR3 here is CASRKGSSGNTIYF. The CDR3 bases are TGTGCCAGCAGAAAGGGGAGCTCTGGAAACACCATATATTTT.